This entry describes one T cell receptor beta chain. Its antigen is still unknown. This record comes from a study of T cell responses to AZD1222 COVID-19 vaccine. About the research overall: The analysis combined second doses at about 4 or about 12 weeks. Regarding the study as a whole: Unmutated variant regions are reportedly the target of nearly half of TCRs that are spike-specific. Donors were chiefly white British, with a greater number of females, and clonal diversity was perhaps underestimated.

The CDR3 sequence is 12 residues long. CDR1 LNHDA and CDR2 SQIVND come from the germline V gene (reference sequence). Trimming left V 3 bases short and J 6 bases short, with 8 bases between. The protocol was immunoSEQ multiplex PCR, while the TCRdb copy is restricted to in-frame clones and leaves out a portion. The sample has 90,000 to 150,000 clones, more than 75% seen once; the top ten hold under 4.5%. This TCR derives from an adult in good health. The sequencing used peripheral blood, collected on day 0 of AZD1222 vaccination. This chain joins TRBV19 and TRBJ1-2; D gene uncertain. CDR3 DNA: TGTGCCAGTAGTATGTGGGCTCATGGCTACACCTTC. This sequence encodes CASSMWAHGYTF.